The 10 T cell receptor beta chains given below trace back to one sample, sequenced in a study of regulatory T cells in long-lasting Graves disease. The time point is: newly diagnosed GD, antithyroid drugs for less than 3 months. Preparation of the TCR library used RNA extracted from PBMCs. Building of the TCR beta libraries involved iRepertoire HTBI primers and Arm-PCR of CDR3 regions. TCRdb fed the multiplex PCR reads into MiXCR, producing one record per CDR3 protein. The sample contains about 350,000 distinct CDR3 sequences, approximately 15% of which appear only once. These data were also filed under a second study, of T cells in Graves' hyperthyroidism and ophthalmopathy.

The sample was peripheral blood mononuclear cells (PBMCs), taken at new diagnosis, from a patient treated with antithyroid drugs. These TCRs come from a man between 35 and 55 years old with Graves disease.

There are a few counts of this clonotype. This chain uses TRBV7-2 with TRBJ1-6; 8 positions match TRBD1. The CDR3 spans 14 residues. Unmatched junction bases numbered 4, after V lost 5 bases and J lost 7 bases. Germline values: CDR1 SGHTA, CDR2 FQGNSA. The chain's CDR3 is CASSRTGTNSPLHF. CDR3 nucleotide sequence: TGTGCCAGCAGCCGGACAGGGACGAATTCACCCCTCCACTTT.

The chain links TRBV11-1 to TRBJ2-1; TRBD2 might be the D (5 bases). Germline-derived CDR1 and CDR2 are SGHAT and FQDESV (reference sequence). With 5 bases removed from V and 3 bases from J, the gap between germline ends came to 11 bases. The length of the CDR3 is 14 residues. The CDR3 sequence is CASSPAGNYNEQFF. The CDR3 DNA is TGTGCCAGCAGCCCCGCGGGCAACTACAATGAGCAGTTCTTC.

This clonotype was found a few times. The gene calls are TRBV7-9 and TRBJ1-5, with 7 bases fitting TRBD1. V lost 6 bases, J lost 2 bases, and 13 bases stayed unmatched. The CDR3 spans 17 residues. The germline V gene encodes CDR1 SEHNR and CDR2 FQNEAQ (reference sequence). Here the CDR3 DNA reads TGTGCCAGCAGTGCTACAGGGGCCCCGGACGGCAATCAGCCCCAGCATTTT. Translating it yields CASSATGAPDGNQPQHF.

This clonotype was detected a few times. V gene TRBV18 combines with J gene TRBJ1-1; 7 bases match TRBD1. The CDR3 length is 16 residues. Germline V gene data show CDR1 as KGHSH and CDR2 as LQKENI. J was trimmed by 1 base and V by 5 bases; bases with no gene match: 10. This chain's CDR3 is CASSSRAGTANTEAFF. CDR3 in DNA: TGTGCCAGCTCATCACGGGCCGGGACAGCGAACACTGAAGCTTTCTTT.

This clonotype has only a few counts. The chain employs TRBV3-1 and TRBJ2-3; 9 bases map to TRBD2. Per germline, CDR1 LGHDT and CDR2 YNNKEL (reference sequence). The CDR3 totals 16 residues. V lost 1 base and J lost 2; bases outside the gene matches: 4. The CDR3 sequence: CASSQVAGATTDTQYF. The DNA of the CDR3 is TGTGCCAGCAGCCAAGTAGCGGGGGCCACCACAGATACGCAGTATTTT.

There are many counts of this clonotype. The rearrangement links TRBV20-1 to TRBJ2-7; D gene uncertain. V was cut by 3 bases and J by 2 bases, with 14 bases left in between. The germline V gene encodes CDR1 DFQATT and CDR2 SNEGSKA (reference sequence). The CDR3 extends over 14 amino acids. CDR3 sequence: CSASRLRSAYEQYF. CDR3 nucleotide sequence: TGCAGTGCTAGCCGCCTCCGGAGTGCCTACGAGCAGTACTTC.

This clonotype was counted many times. Here the CDR3 DNA reads TGTGCCAGCAGCCAAGCCGGGACAGGGGTCTACGAGCAGTACTTC. Translated: CASSQAGTGVYEQYF. This chain links TRBV3-1 with TRBJ2-7; TRBD1 matches 10 bases. The CDR3 contains 15 residues. V was clipped by 1 base and J by 3 bases; unmatched bases: 3. The germline V gene encodes CDR1 LGHDT and CDR2 YNNKEL (reference sequence).

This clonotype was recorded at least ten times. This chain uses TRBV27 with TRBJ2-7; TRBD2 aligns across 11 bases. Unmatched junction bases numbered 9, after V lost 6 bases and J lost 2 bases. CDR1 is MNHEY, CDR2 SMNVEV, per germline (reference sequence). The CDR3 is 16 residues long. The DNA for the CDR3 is TGTGCCAGCAGCTCCGGACTAGCGGGTTTAACCTACGAGCAGTACTTC. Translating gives CASSSGLAGLTYEQYF.

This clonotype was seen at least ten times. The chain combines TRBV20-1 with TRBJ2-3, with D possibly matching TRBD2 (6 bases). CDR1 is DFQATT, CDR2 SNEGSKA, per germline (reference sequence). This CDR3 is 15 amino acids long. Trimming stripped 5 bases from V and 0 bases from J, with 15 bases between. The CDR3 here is CSAPQAGRSTDTQYF. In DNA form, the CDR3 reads TGCAGTGCTCCGCAGGCGGGGAGAAGCACAGATACGCAGTATTTT.

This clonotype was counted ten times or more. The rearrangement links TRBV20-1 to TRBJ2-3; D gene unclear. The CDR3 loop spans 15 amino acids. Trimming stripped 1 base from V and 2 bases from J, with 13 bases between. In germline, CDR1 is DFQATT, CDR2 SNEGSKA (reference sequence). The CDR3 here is CSARAPRQNTDTQYF. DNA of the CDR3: TGCAGTGCTAGAGCACCGCGGCAGAACACAGATACGCAGTATTTT.